These 28 T cell receptor beta chains were all obtained from the same sample, sequenced in a study of tumor-infiltrating lymphocytes in localized non-small cell lung cancer. The protocol was immunoSEQ multiplex PCR, while the TCRdb copy is restricted to in-frame clones and leaves out a portion. The sample contains some 7,800 clones, almost 80% of which appear only once. The specimen was uninvolved lung tissue not adjacent to the tumor. Receptors originate from a human donor with non-small cell lung cancer.

The CDR3 sequence: CASSAQGQFFEAFF. As DNA, the CDR3 is TGTGCCAGCAGCGCCCAGGGGCAGTTTTTTGAAGCTTTCTTT. The chain is built from TRBV9 and TRBJ1-1; D is possibly TRBD1 (6 bases). The CDR3 length is 14 residues. CDR1 and CDR2 from the germline V gene are SGDLS and YYNGEE. Trimming shortened V by 3 bases and J by 7 bases, and 16 bases separated the two germline ends.

The rearrangement links TRBV19 to TRBJ2-7; D is perhaps TRBD1 (6 bases). The germline V gene encodes CDR1 LNHDA and CDR2 SQIVND (reference sequence). Trimming shortened V by 7 bases and J by 0 bases, and 13 bases separated the two germline ends. The CDR3 has 14 residues. CDR3 nucleotides: TGTGCCAGTATGGATGGGACATACTCCTACGAGCAGTACTTC. Residues: CASMDGTYSYEQYF.

This clone was counted only a few times. The CDR3 reads CSVRGDTEAFF. Here the CDR3 DNA reads TGCAGTGTCAGGGGCGACACTGAAGCTTTCTTT. J is TRBJ1-1 and V is TRBV20-1; TRBD1 is a possible D gene (6 bases). CDR3 length: 11 amino acids. V lost 7 bases to trimming and J lost 3 bases, with 9 bases between them. CDR1 and CDR2 (germline): DFQATT, SNEGSKA (reference sequence).

This chain links TRBV28 with TRBJ1-2; 12 bases match TRBD1. Trimming at V came to 5 bases and at J to 6 bases, leaving 7 bases not matched to a gene. The CDR3 sequence is 15 residues long. Germline V gene lookup returns CDR1 MDHEN and CDR2 SYDVKM. CDR3 sequence: CASSAPGQGANGYTF. As DNA, the CDR3 is TGTGCCAGCAGTGCTCCGGGACAGGGGGCTAATGGCTACACCTTC.

The chain couples TRBV7-8 to TRBJ1-1; no firm D call. The CDR3 totals 14 residues. V was cut by 5 bases and J by 1 base, with 11 bases left in between. Germline V gene data show CDR1 as SGHVS and CDR2 as FQNEAQ. CDR3 nucleotides: TGTGCCAGCAGCCTGCGACGGGGGAACACTGAAGCTTTCTTT. It encodes CASSLRRGNTEAFF. Complete variable domain (other parts from reference TRBV7-8 and TRBJ1-1): GAGVSQSPRYKVAKRGQDVALRCDPISGHVSLFWYQQALGQGPEFLTYFQNEAQLDKSGLPSDRFFAERPEGSVSTLKIQRTQQEDSAVYLCASSLRRGNTEAFFGQGTRLTVV.

V and J are TRBV11-2 and TRBJ2-1, with 7 bases identical to TRBD1. The V and J ends lost 6 bases and 6 bases, in that order; junction bases with no gene match: 11. This CDR3 contains 15 residues. Germline loops: CDR1 SGHAT, CDR2 FQNNGV. In DNA form, the CDR3 reads TGTGCCAGCAGTCACAACCGGGACAGTGTCAATGAGCAGTTCTTC. As protein: CASSHNRDSVNEQFF.

The genes are TRBV7-3 and TRBJ1-2; D is possibly TRBD1 (5 bases). Germline values: CDR1 SGHTA, CDR2 FQGTGA. The CDR3 contains 13 residues. V lost 2 bases and J lost 6, with 10 bases in between. Here the CDR3 reads CASSLSGEDGYTF. CDR3 nucleotides: TGTGCCAGCAGCTTATCGGGGGAAGATGGCTACACCTTC.

V gene TRBV29-1 combines with J gene TRBJ1-1, with 7 bases matching TRBD1. Trimming removed 5 bases from V and 3 bases from J; junction bases left unmatched: 3. Germline V gene data show CDR1 as SQVTM and CDR2 as ANQGSEA. CDR3 size: 12 residues. CDR3 DNA: TGCAGCGTTTACAGGGGCGACACTGAAGCTTTCTTT. Amino acid sequence: CSVYRGDTEAFF.

This clone was observed a handful of times. V and J are TRBV5-4 and TRBJ2-2, with unresolved D. Germline CDR1 and CDR2: SGHNT and YYREEE (reference sequence). Trimming stripped 3 bases from V and 2 bases from J, with 5 bases between. The CDR3 sequence is 13 residues long. The CDR3: CASSSKNTGELFF. The DNA for the CDR3 is TGTGCCAGCAGCTCCAAAAACACCGGGGAGCTGTTTTTT.

The chain has TRBV6-5 and TRBJ1-4; 7 nucleotides line up with TRBD1. V was pared by 6 bases and J by 8 bases, with 6 bases of the junction left unmatched. The germline CDR1 and CDR2 sequences are MNHEY and SVGAGI. There are 13 residues in the CDR3. The CDR3 nucleotides read TGTGCCAGCAGCCCCTTAGGGGGCGAAAAACTGTTTTTT. This sequence encodes CASSPLGGEKLFF.

The chain recombines TRBV6-4 with TRBJ1-2; possibly TRBD1 for D (6 bases). Trimming pared 4 bases from V and 4 bases from J, leaving 16 bases between. The CDR3 runs 15 residues. Germline V gives CDR1 MRHNA, CDR2 SNTAGT. CDR3 in amino acids: CASSVTHGGSYGYTF. CDR3 DNA sequence: TGTGCCAGCAGTGTTACTCATGGGGGCTCCTATGGCTACACCTTC.

To note about this clone: Distinct nucleotide sequences in the sample also encode this CDR3. The chain joins TRBV6-1 to TRBJ1-6; no firm D call. The V and J ends lost 4 bases and 4 bases respectively, with 8 bases between them. The CDR3 is 14 amino acids. Looked up from germline, CDR1 is MNHNS and CDR2 is SASEGT. CDR3 sequence: CASSAGPYNSPLHF. CDR3 DNA: TGTGCCAGCAGTGCAGGACCTTATAATTCACCCCTCCACTTT.

On this clone: A junction boundary mismatches the germline segment, possibly from a read error. The gene calls are TRBV14 and TRBJ1-2, with no clear D. The CDR3 has 13 amino acids. Per germline, CDR1 SGHDN and CDR2 FVKESK. The CDR3 nucleotides are TGTGCCAGCAGCCAAGCTGACTTAACTATCCAATACTTC. This codes for CASSQADLTIQYF.

V usage is TRBV7-2 and J usage is TRBJ2-7; the D is unclear. The CDR3 covers 13 residues. V was trimmed by 5 bases and J by 6 bases, leaving 14 bases between them. Germline assignment: CDR1 SGHTA and CDR2 FQGNSA. The CDR3 DNA reads TGTGCCAGCAGCCAAGAGGCTGAAGCCGAGCAGTACTTC. Translation: CASSQEAEAEQYF.

The chain has TRBV11-2 and TRBJ2-7, with D perhaps matching TRBD2 (5 bases). The CDR3 totals 14 residues. Germline V gene sequence: CDR1 SGHAT, CDR2 FQNNGV. Trimming took off 1 base at V and 5 bases at J, with 12 bases between the two ends. CDR3 residues: CASSLGVGLHEQYF. The CDR3 nucleotides read TGTGCCAGCAGCTTAGGGGTAGGACTCCACGAGCAGTACTTC.

V usage is TRBV29-1 and J usage is TRBJ1-1; D may be TRBD1 (5 bases). Germline CDR1 is SQVTM and CDR2 is ANQGSEA. The V and J ends lost 2 bases and 1 base respectively, with 11 bases between them. The CDR3 is 14 amino acids. The CDR3 protein is CSVEPFGTNTEAFF. The CDR3 DNA reads as TGCAGCGTTGAACCCTTCGGGACGAACACTGAAGCTTTCTTT.

CDR3 sequence reads: CASSLDRQGRYIQYF. CDR3 coding DNA: TGTGCCAGCAGCTTAGATCGGCAGGGGAGGTACATTCAGTACTTC. V and J are TRBV7-8 and TRBJ2-4; the D call may be TRBD1 or TRBD2 (6 bases each). V was shortened by 1 base and J by 8 bases, with 15 bases between the two germline ends. CDR3 length: 15 residues. Germline assignment: CDR1 SGHVS and CDR2 FQNEAQ.

The chain carries TRBV5-7 and TRBJ2-4; TRBD1 matches at 8 bases. TRBV5-7 is an open reading frame whose function is uncertain. Losses at the gene ends were 1 base for V and 8 bases for J; bases not matched to a gene: 8. The CDR3 contains 15 residues. CDR3 region: CASSLLPTGAHIQYF. The CDR3 DNA reads as TGTGCCAGCAGCTTGCTCCCGACAGGGGCTCACATTCAGTACTTC.

The chain couples TRBV28 to TRBJ1-1; D may be TRBD1 (6 bases). Germline V gene data show CDR1 as MDHEN and CDR2 as SYDVKM. V was pared by 5 bases and J by 3 bases, with 19 bases between. The CDR3 has 16 amino acids. This chain's CDR3 is CASSPHLGQTYTEAFF. CDR3 in DNA: TGTGCCAGCAGTCCCCACCTTGGACAGACATACACTGAAGCTTTCTTT. The complete variable domain, with remaining parts taken from reference TRBV28 and TRBJ1-1, reads DVKVTQSSRYLVKRTGEKVFLECVQDMDHENMFWYRQDPGLGLRLIYFSYDVKMKEKGDIPEGYSVSREKKERFSLILESASTNQTSMYLCASSPHLGQTYTEAFFGQGTRLTVV.

The chain employs TRBV27 and TRBJ1-5, with TRBD1 as a possible D gene (5 bases). Deletions cut 8 bases from V and 5 bases from J, with 13 bases between. In germline, CDR1 is MNHEY, CDR2 SMNVEV (reference sequence). The CDR3 covers 13 residues. CDR3 in amino acids: CASGGGGYQPQHF. For the CDR3, the DNA is TGTGCCAGCGGCGGGGGGGGGTATCAGCCCCAGCATTTT.

The chain is built from TRBV6-1 and TRBJ1-2; no reliable D call. The germline V gene encodes CDR1 MNHNS and CDR2 SASEGT. This CDR3 is 14 amino acids long. Between the trimmed V and J ends, which lost 3 bases and 8 bases, there was a span of 16 bases. CDR3 region: CASSEGGTRQGYTF. The CDR3 DNA follows: TGTGCCAGCAGTGAGGGCGGAACAAGGCAAGGCTACACCTTC.

Sample share makes this clone medium-sized. The chain recombines TRBV2 with TRBJ2-1; TRBD1 agrees at 8 bases. Germline V gene sequence: CDR1 SNHLY, CDR2 FYNNEI. The ends lost 4 bases at V and 7 bases at J; junction bases unmatched: 0. This CDR3 region has 12 residues. This CDR3 is CASSGQGNEQFF. The CDR3 DNA reads as TGTGCCAGCAGTGGACAGGGGAATGAGCAGTTCTTC.

This clone was detected only a few times. The rearrangement links TRBV11-2 to TRBJ1-4; possible D gene TRBD1, 5 bases. This CDR3 has 15 amino acids. V was clipped by 8 bases and J by 1 base, with 14 bases between them. Germline V gene sequence: CDR1 SGHAT, CDR2 FQNNGV. CDR3 loop: CASAGGRQTNEKLFF. The CDR3 region has the DNA TGTGCCAGCGCCGGGGGGAGGCAAACTAATGAAAAACTGTTTTTT. The full variable domain, completed using reference TRBV11-2 and TRBJ1-4, is EAGVAQSPRYKIIEKRQSVAFWCNPISGHATLYWYQQILGQGPKLLIQFQNNGVVDDSQLPKDRFSAERLKGVDSTLKIQPAKLEDSAVYLCASAGGRQTNEKLFFGSGTQLSVL.

This clone was recorded a few times. This chain uses TRBV28 with TRBJ1-5; D is unresolved. Germline values: CDR1 MDHEN, CDR2 SYDVKM. The CDR3 totals 12 residues. V gave up 7 bases and J gave up 9 bases, with 13 bases separating them. CDR3 protein: CASNPGLGPQHF. The DNA of the CDR3 is TGTGCCAGCAACCCGGGTCTGGGGCCCCAGCATTTT. The variable domain in full, completed from reference TRBV28 and TRBJ1-5, reads DVKVTQSSRYLVKRTGEKVFLECVQDMDHENMFWYRQDPGLGLRLIYFSYDVKMKEKGDIPEGYSVSREKKERFSLILESASTNQTSMYLCASNPGLGPQHFGDGTRLSIL.

The gene calls are TRBV5-1 and TRBJ1-1, with TRBD1 matching over 7 bases. The CDR3 has 15 amino acids. J lost 6 bases, V lost 3 bases, and 11 bases had no gene match. CDR1 is SGHRS and CDR2 is YFSETQ in the germline V gene. CDR3 nucleotide sequence: TGCGCCAGCAGCTCCACACCTCAGGGGGGGGCTGAAGCTTTCTTT. Residues: CASSSTPQGGAEAFF.

This clone was counted once. The V and J genes are TRBV27 and TRBJ2-5; 12 bases agree with TRBD2. CDR1 is MNHEY, CDR2 SMNVEV, per germline (reference sequence). After removal of 10 bases from V and 4 bases from J, the junction contained 10 bases not matched to a gene. The CDR3 contains 15 residues. The CDR3 DNA sequence: TGTGCCACCCTCTCACTAGCGGGAGGAGTAGAGACCCAGTACTTC. Translation: CATLSLAGGVETQYF.

The chain has TRBV9 and TRBJ1-1; 9 nucleotides line up with TRBD1. V shed 2 bases and J 1 base; nucleotides not matched to a gene: 15. The CDR3 runs to 19 residues. Germline V gene sequence: CDR1 SGDLS, CDR2 YYNGEE. Written as DNA, the CDR3 is TGTGCCAGCAGCGTGAACCCGGAGGACAGGGGAGAGGGGAACACTGAAGCTTTCTTT. Translated: CASSVNPEDRGEGNTEAFF.

The chain employs TRBV11-2 and TRBJ2-2; D not resolved. Germline CDR1 SGHAT, CDR2 FQNNGV. With 4 bases removed from V and 7 bases from J, the gap between germline ends came to 16 bases. This CDR3 comprises 15 residues. CDR3 amino acids: CASSSWTRDGGELFF. Written as DNA, the CDR3 is TGTGCCAGCAGCTCTTGGACGAGAGATGGCGGGGAGCTGTTTTTT.